The T cell receptor (beta chain) under discussion was sequenced for a study of T cell repertoires in cytomegalovirus infection. Study overall: It can be stated that public TCR beta signatures indicated CMV infection as well as a matching HLA type.

V lost 5 bases, J lost 7 bases, and 4 bases stayed unmatched. The CDR3 totals 13 residues. Germline CDR1 is SGHVS and CDR2 is FNYEAQ. This clonotype was seen ten or more times. Its specificity is unknown. A single record per CDR3 protein comes from TCRdb applying MiXCR to the reads. The sample has about 460,000 distinct CDR3 sequences; about 11% are singletons. Whole-study results and caveats: The response measured ex vivo was dominated by TCR beta clonotypes (HLA-C-restricted and CMV-specific).

The chain links TRBV7-6 to TRBJ1-1; 10 nucleotides agree with TRBD1. The sample consisted of PBMCs. This receptor was taken from a human donor in good health (CMV status not recorded). Some clones in this sample may be carry-over from other donors' samples. This CDR3 reads CASSVGQGVEAFF. CDR3 bases: TGTGCCAGCAGCGTTGGACAGGGGGTTGAAGCTTTCTTT.